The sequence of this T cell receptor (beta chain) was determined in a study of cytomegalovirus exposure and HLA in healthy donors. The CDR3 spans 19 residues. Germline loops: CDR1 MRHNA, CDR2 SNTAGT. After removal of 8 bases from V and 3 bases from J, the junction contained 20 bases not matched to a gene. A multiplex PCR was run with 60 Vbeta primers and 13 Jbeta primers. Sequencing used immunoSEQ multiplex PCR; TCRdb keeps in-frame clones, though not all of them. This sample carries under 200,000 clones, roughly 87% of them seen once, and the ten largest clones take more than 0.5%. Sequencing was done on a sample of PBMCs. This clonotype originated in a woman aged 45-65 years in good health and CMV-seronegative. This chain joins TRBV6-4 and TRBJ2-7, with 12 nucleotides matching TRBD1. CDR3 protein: CASPKPGQGAVWEVYEQYF. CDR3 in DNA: TGTGCCAGCCCTAAACCGGGACAGGGGGCGGTTTGGGAGGTCTACGAGCAGTACTTC.